The rows below give T cell receptor beta chains drawn from one sample of a study of cytomegalovirus exposure and HLA in healthy donors. Repertoires were generated with immunoSEQ multiplex PCR, while TCRdb's copy carries only in-frame clones and drops some. Here the sample spans 95,000 to 100,000 clones, over 70% being singletons. Sequenced sample: PBMCs. Receptors originate from a man aged 50 to 60 in good health and CMV-seronegative. Each CDR3 is given with its conserved first and last residue. Each record gives: V gene, D gene, J gene, clone size, CDR3 DNA, CDR3 protein. The D gene is left open where the match is weak. Clone size, where shown, is once, few, many, or a class for clones that have expanded.

TRBV5-6,TRBD1,TRBJ1-1,once,TGTGCCAGCAGCTATCGGACAGGCCCCGGGAACACTGAAGCTTTCTTT,CASSYRTGPGNTEAFF
TRBV2,TRBD2,TRBJ2-2,NA,TGTGCCAGCAGTGTAGCGGGAGGGCCCGGGGAGCTGTTTTTT,CASSVAGGPGELFF
TRBV5-6,NA,TRBJ2-1,NA,TGTGCCAGCAGCTGGTCTCGAGCGGATCTTTACAATGAGCAGTTCTTC,CASSWSRADLYNEQFF
TRBV28,NA,TRBJ1-2,NA,TGTGCCAGCACCCTGACAGCTTCCTATGGCTACACCTTC,CASTLTASYGYTF
TRBV2,TRBD1,TRBJ1-6,NA,TGTGCCGTACTTACACCGACAGGGGACTATAATTCACCCCTCCACTTT,CAVLTPTGDYNSPLHF
TRBV19,TRBD1,TRBJ1-2,NA,TGTGCCAGTAGTGGGACAGGGGACTATGGCTACACCTTC,CASSGTGDYGYTF
TRBV7-9,NA,TRBJ2-5,NA,TGTGCCAGCAGCTTGGCCGGTGATCCAGGGACCCAGTACTTC,CASSLAGDPGTQYF
TRBV18,TRBD1,TRBJ1-1,NA,TGTGCCAGCTCACCTCGGACAGGGCCGAACACTGAAGCTTTCTTT,CASSPRTGPNTEAFF
TRBV2,TRBD1,TRBJ2-3,NA,TGTGCCAGCAGTGTGGGAACAGGGGGCCCAGATACGCAGTATTTT,CASSVGTGGPDTQYF
TRBV10-2,NA,TRBJ2-7,NA,TGCGCCAGCAGGGCGGGACTCACAAGATACGAGCAGTACTTC,CASRAGLTRYEQYF
TRBV7-2,NA,TRBJ2-3,NA,TGTGCCAGCAGCTCGCCCCGATTAGCCACAGATACGCAGTATTTT,CASSSPRLATDTQYF
TRBV5-1,NA,TRBJ1-2,NA,TGCGCCAGCAGCTCAACGACCGACAGTTATGGCTACACCTTC,CASSSTTDSYGYTF
TRBV9,TRBD1,TRBJ2-5,NA,TGTGCCAGCAGCTGGGACAGCCACGGAGAGACCCAGTACTTC,CASSWDSHGETQYF
TRBV6-6,TRBD1,TRBJ2-7,NA,TGTGCCAGCAGTTTTTTGGGACAGAGATACGAGCAGTACTTC,CASSFLGQRYEQYF
TRBV30,TRBD1,TRBJ1-4,NA,TGTGCCGGACTGACAGGGAGGAATGAAAAACTGTTTTTT,CAGLTGRNEKLFF
TRBV9,NA,TRBJ1-4,NA,TGTGCCAGCAGCGTACGGGGGGCAACTAATGAAAAACTGTTTTTT,CASSVRGATNEKLFF
TRBV11-3,NA,TRBJ2-3,NA,TGTGCCAGCAGCTTAGAGGCCGCAGATACGCAGTATTTT,CASSLEAADTQYF
TRBV15,NA,TRBJ1-5,NA,TGTGCCACCAGCAGAGATGCCGGGGATTACAATCAGCCCCAGCATTTT,CATSRDAGDYNQPQHF
TRBV29-1,TRBD1,TRBJ2-7,NA,TGCAGCGTTGGATGGACAGGGAACAACTACGAGCAGTACTTC,CSVGWTGNNYEQYF
TRBV7-2,TRBD2,TRBJ2-2,NA,TGTGCCAGCAGGCCGGGAGGGACTCTGAGGACCGGGGAGCTGTTTTTT,CASRPGGTLRTGELFF
TRBV6-5,NA,TRBJ2-3,NA,TGTGCCAGCAGGGACTCAGGCACAGATACGCAGTATTTT,CASRDSGTDTQYF
TRBV5-8,NA,TRBJ1-4,NA,TGTGCCAGCAGCCCAAGCCTACCCCGGGGTGAAAAACTGTTTTTT,CASSPSLPRGEKLFF
TRBV25-1,TRBD1,TRBJ1-1,NA,TGTGCCAGCAGTGGACCCCTGAGGGACAGATCTGAAGCTTTCTTT,CASSGPLRDRSEAFF
TRBV10-3,NA,TRBJ2-1,NA,TGTGCCATCAGTGACCGCAATGAGCAGTTCTTC,CAISDRNEQFF